This T cell receptor beta chain was obtained from a study of Ad26.COV2.S vaccination and SARS-CoV-2 variants. Study-wide results and caveats: There was reportedly substantial breadth in spike-specific CD8+ and CD4+ T cell responses after vaccination. Spike-specific TCR breadth in vaccine recipients exceeded that seen in placebo recipients.

Treatment reported: 15 to 20 received Ad26.COV2.S at low or high dose, single or two shots; several received placebo; per-sample allocation not given. Sampling happened 63 days after the first vaccine or placebo injection. Remarks on this clone: Its antigen is still unknown.

The CDR3 extends over 14 amino acids. Trimming cost V 5 bases and J 6 bases; bases outside gene matches: 7. Germline assignment: CDR1 SEHNR and CDR2 FQNEAQ (reference sequence). TCRdb keeps only in-frame clones here, not all; method: immunoSEQ multiplex PCR. Of 350,000 to 400,000 clones listed, 70% to 90% are singletons. This TCR was sampled from a person between 18 and 65 years old who received the Ad26.COV2.S COVID-19 vaccine or a placebo. Sample: peripheral blood, taken in a trial of Ad26.COV2.S vaccine versus placebo. The chain employs TRBV7-9 and TRBJ1-1, with 9 bases matching TRBD1. CDR3 nucleotides: TGTGCCAGCAGCATGGGACAGGGATCGGCTGAAGCTTTCTTT. It encodes CASSMGQGSAEAFF.